This T cell receptor (beta chain) stems from a study of CD8+ T cells in alopecia areata. CDR3 length: 12 amino acids. Per the germline V gene, CDR1 is SEHNR and CDR2 is FQNEAQ (reference sequence). With 6 bases removed from V and 6 bases from J, the gap between germline ends came to 9 bases. After isolation, RNA underwent reverse transcription to generate cDNA as the sequencing template. Sequenced by immunoSEQ multiplex PCR; TCRdb stores in-frame clones only, minus some. Of more than 200,000 clones in the sample, roughly two thirds are singletons; the top ten hold 0.95% to 1.5%. The input for sequencing was CD4+ T cells sorted from blood, taken at week 0. The TCR originated in a human donor with alopecia areata. J is TRBJ2-1 and V is TRBV7-9, with a tentative D call TRBD1 (5 bases). The CDR3 loop is CASRLTVNEQFF. CDR3 DNA sequence: TGTGCCAGCAGATTGACAGTCAATGAGCAGTTCTTC.